This TCR beta chain was retrieved from a study of CD8+ T cells in alopecia areata. The study's findings and limits: Whereas mice showed it more clearly, TCR sharing across patients was murkier, possibly because of HLA. For baseline CD8+ expansion, any link to response stays uncertain with one nonresponder. In scalp, tofacitinib significantly decreased clonality and expanded CD8+ clones among the top 100. Alopecia totalis/universalis scalp especially showed more expanded CD8+ clones than normal scalp.

Treatment in this sample: oral pan-JAK inhibitor, 5-10 mg twice daily. After isolation, RNA underwent reverse transcription to generate cDNA as the sequencing template. Only in-frame clones appear in the TCRdb table, and some are missing; sequencing was by immunoSEQ multiplex PCR. The sample consists of over 150,000 clones, approximately 53% of them appearing once. With 6 bases removed from V and 5 bases from J, the gap between germline ends came to 16 bases. Germline-derived CDR1 and CDR2 are SNHLY and FYNNEI. The CDR3 has 14 amino acids. The table lists this clone with a few counts. What it binds is not known.

Specimen: CD8+ T cells sorted from blood, collected at week 24, from a patient treated with tofacitinib. The rearrangement links TRBV2 to TRBJ1-2; D is unclear. The clonotype was recovered from a human donor with alopecia areata. CDR3 sequence (DNA): TGTGCCAGCAGCTCGTACAAGGGAGGGTATGGCTACACCTTC. Translating it yields CASSSYKGGYGYTF. The full variable domain, completed using reference TRBV2 and TRBJ1-2, is EPEVTQTPSHQVTQMGQEVILRCVPISNHLYFYWYRQILGQKVEFLVSFYNNEISEKSEIFDDQFSVERPDGSNFTLKIRSTKLEDSAMYFCASSSYKGGYGYTFGSGTRLTVV.